This TCR beta chain originates from a study of blood T cell repertoires in COVID-19. Cohort 3 recovery required two negative PCRs, clearance, or symptom resolution. In the source study's methods: By means of reference gene primer amplification, nucleated cell counts were estimated. Clones were sequenced by immunoSEQ multiplex PCR, and TCRdb holds only the in-frame ones, with some missing. V and J calls and clone size follow that table, whereas D and trimming were derived from the DNA. This sample has about 140,000 clones; about 79% occur once, and the top ten carry roughly 2.9%. CDR1 is SGHRS and CDR2 is YFSETQ in the germline V gene. Trimming shortened V by 0 bases and J by 11 bases, and 11 bases separated the two germline ends. This CDR3 spans 12 amino acids.

Sequencing was carried out using PBMCs or T cells enriched from blood (not recorded which). The chain uses TRBV5-1 and TRBJ1-1; no clear D. The clonotype was recovered from a woman aged 45-60 years who had recovered from COVID-19. The CDR3 protein is CASSLDGGLAFF. The DNA for the CDR3 is TGCGCCAGCAGCTTGGATGGAGGGCTGGCTTTCTTT.